The next 23 T cell receptor beta chains were all read from a single sample in a study of T cell repertoires in cytomegalovirus infection. TCRdb re-called the reads with MiXCR, one entry per CDR3 protein. The sample records more than 400,000 distinct CDR3 sequences, about 30% being singletons. Sequenced sample: PBMCs. Receptors originate from a human donor in good health (CMV status not recorded). Some clones in this sample may be carry-over from other donors' samples.

The table lists this clonotype with many counts. V gene TRBV7-8 combines with J gene TRBJ1-4; no clear D. This CDR3 spans 13 amino acids. Trimming removed 2 bases from V and 8 bases from J, with 9 bases in between. Germline CDR1 SGHVS, CDR2 FQNEAQ. The CDR3 is CASSLREIEKLFF. The DNA of the CDR3 is TGTGCCAGCAGCTTACGGGAGATCGAAAAACTGTTTTTT.

CDR3 nucleotides: TGTGCCAGCAGTCCCTCGAGGGTGTGGGTTTCGTCGGACTACGAGCAGTACTTC. Its protein is CASSPSRVWVSSDYEQYF. This chain joins TRBV6-2 or TRBV6-3 and TRBJ2-7, with D perhaps TRBD2 (5 bases). Trimming shortened V by 5 bases and J by 3 bases, and 26 bases separated the two germline ends. Looked up from germline, CDR1 is MNHEY and CDR2 is SVGEGT. There are 18 residues in the CDR3.

V is TRBV7-2 and J is TRBJ2-2, with D perhaps matching TRBD2 (6 bases). This CDR3 spans 17 amino acids. V lost 4 bases, J lost 1 base, and 16 bases lay in between. Germline-derived CDR1 and CDR2 are SGHTA and FQGNSA. CDR3 loop: CASSSWDGRLNTGELFF. CDR3 coding DNA: TGTGCCAGCAGCTCCTGGGACGGGAGACTGAACACCGGGGAGCTGTTTTTT.

This clonotype has ten or more counts. This chain connects TRBV7-8 to TRBJ1-5, with 9 bases fitting TRBD1. Germline V CDR1 and CDR2: SGHVS, FQNEAQ. There are 16 residues in the CDR3. With V trimmed by 3 bases and J by 10 bases, 13 bases remained unmatched. Here the CDR3 DNA reads TGTGCCAGCAGCTTTCGGGACAGGGCCCCTTGGGAACCCCAGCATTTT. This codes for CASSFRDRAPWEPQHF.

The CDR3 DNA follows: TGTGCCAGCAGCTTACGGGAGCTACTAAAAGAGACCCAGTACTTC. It translates to CASSLRELLKETQYF. This chain connects TRBV7-9 to TRBJ2-5, with a possible D match to TRBD2 (6 bases). CDR3 length: 15 amino acids. Trimming removed 2 bases at V and 3 bases at J, with 13 bases between. Germline values: CDR1 SEHNR, CDR2 FQNEAQ (reference sequence). The full variable domain, with the rest looked up from reference TRBV7-9 and TRBJ2-5, is DTGVSQNPRHKITKRGQNVTFRCDPISEHNRLYWYRQTLGQGPEFLTYFQNEAQLEKSRLLSDRFSAERPKGSFSTLEIQRTEQGDSAMYLCASSLRELLKETQYFGPGTRLLVL.

This clonotype was seen ten or more times. This CDR3 reads CASRGSSGRTDTQYF. The CDR3 nucleotides are TGTGCCAGTAGGGGATCTAGCGGCCGCACAGATACGCAGTATTTT. V is TRBV19 and J is TRBJ2-3; 7 bases agree with TRBD2. The CDR3 totals 15 residues. From germline, CDR1 is LNHDA and CDR2 SQIVND (reference sequence). The V gene end was trimmed by 6 bases and the J gene end by 1 base; junction bases not matched to a gene: 7.

About this clonotype: A read error is possible here, since a much larger clone lies one base away. This chain uses TRBV7-2 with TRBJ1-6; D not certain. CDR3 size: 19 residues. Trimming shortened V by 1 base and J by 0 bases, and 16 bases separated the two germline ends. Germline CDR1 SGHTA, CDR2 FQGNSA. This CDR3 reads CASSLGAGGLDSYNSPLHF. The CDR3 bases are TGTGCCAGCAGCTTAGGGGCAGGAGGGCTCGACTCCTATAATTCACCCCTCCACTTT.

The rearrangement uses TRBV7-2 and TRBJ2-5; D is unclear. Germline CDR1 SGHTA, CDR2 FQGNSA. The CDR3 loop spans 11 amino acids. V lost 7 bases and J 2 bases, leaving 5 bases between the germline ends. The CDR3: CASTIQETQYF. In DNA, the CDR3 is TGTGCCAGCACGATTCAAGAGACCCAGTACTTC.

This clonotype was detected many times. The genes are TRBV7-2 and TRBJ2-1; tentatively, D is TRBD1 (6 bases). The CDR3 has 14 residues. Trimming shortened V by 5 bases and J by 3 bases, and 11 bases separated the two germline ends. Germline CDR1 is SGHTA and CDR2 is FQGNSA. In DNA form, the CDR3 reads TGTGCCAGCAGCACCCCAGGGGACTACAATGAGCAGTTCTTC. Encoded protein: CASSTPGDYNEQFF.

This clonotype was observed a few times. The chain couples TRBV7-2 to TRBJ1-1, with TRBD1 matching over 8 bases. CDR1 and CDR2 (germline): SGHTA, FQGNSA. The ends lost 5 bases at V and 10 bases at J; junction bases unmatched: 6. The CDR3 extends over 12 amino acids. CDR3 nucleotides: TGTGCCAGCAGCCCGGACAGGGTGGTAGCTTTCTTT. It yields the protein CASSPDRVVAFF.

This clonotype has a count of ten or more. The genes are TRBV7-2 and TRBJ2-6, with D perhaps matching TRBD1 (5 bases). The CDR3 runs to 22 residues. Trimming shortened V by 2 bases and J by 4 bases, and 30 bases separated the two germline ends. Germline V CDR1 and CDR2: SGHTA, FQGNSA. The CDR3 bases are TGTGCCAGCAGCTTAAAGGACACAGTCAGATCGAAAACACGGTACGGGGCCAACGTCCTGACTTTC. Translating gives CASSLKDTVRSKTRYGANVLTF. Complete variable domain (other parts from reference TRBV7-2 and TRBJ2-6): GAGVSQSPSNKVTEKGKDVELRCDPISGHTALYWYRQSLGQGLEFLIYFQGNSAPDKSGLPSDRFSAERTGGSVSTLTIQRTQQEDSAVYLCASSLKDTVRSKTRYGANVLTFGAGSRLTVL.

V usage is TRBV19 and J usage is TRBJ2-2; TRBD2 matches at 15 bases. The CDR3 is 18 residues long. Looked up from germline, CDR1 is LNHDA and CDR2 is SQIVND (reference sequence). The V and J ends lost 6 bases and 4 bases, in that order; junction bases with no gene match: 9. The CDR3 DNA reads as TGTGCCAGTAGAGTCGGACTAGCGGGAGGGCCGGGCACCGGGGAGCTGTTTTTT. Protein product: CASRVGLAGGPGTGELFF.

The chain is built from TRBV27 and TRBJ1-1; possibly TRBD1 for D (6 bases). Deletions cut 6 bases from V and 1 base from J, with 15 bases between. The CDR3 has 15 amino acids. The germline CDR1 and CDR2 sequences are MNHEY and SMNVEV (reference sequence). This CDR3 is CASRTTGTPNTEAFF. The CDR3 DNA reads as TGTGCCAGCAGGACGACCGGGACACCGAACACTGAAGCTTTCTTT.

This clonotype was observed a few times. This sequence joins TRBV7-2 and TRBJ1-2, with D hard to call. The germline CDR1 and CDR2 sequences are SGHTA and FQGNSA. The length of the CDR3 is 15 residues. Trimming left V 2 bases short and J 5 bases short, with 15 bases between. The CDR3 nucleotides are TGTGCCAGCAGCTTATCCCGACACCTCAGTTATGGCTACACCTTC. Translation: CASSLSRHLSYGYTF.

This chain uses TRBV7-2 with TRBJ1-2, with D possibly matching TRBD1 (5 bases). CDR3 length: 16 residues. Germline V CDR1 and CDR2: SGHTA, FQGNSA. V was shortened by 4 bases and J by 3 bases, with 18 bases between the two germline ends. The CDR3 DNA reads as TGTGCCAGCAGCTCCCAGGGCGTGGACGGCGACTATGGCTACACCTTC. Its protein is CASSSQGVDGDYGYTF.

This clonotype has more than one count but fewer than ten. This chain uses TRBV11-2 with TRBJ2-5; D may correspond to TRBD1 or TRBD2 (5 bases each). The CDR3 spans 13 residues. CDR1 and CDR2 (germline): SGHAT, FQNNGV. Trimming pared 8 bases from V and 2 bases from J, leaving 12 bases between. The CDR3 protein is CASCRGSQETQYF. In nucleotides, the CDR3 is TGTGCCAGCTGCCGGGGCAGTCAAGAGACCCAGTACTTC.

The gene calls are TRBV28 and TRBJ2-1; 7 bases line up with TRBD1. The CDR3 covers 13 residues. Trimming cost V 6 bases and J 6 bases; bases outside gene matches: 5. Germline-derived CDR1 and CDR2 are MDHEN and SYDVKM. The CDR3 loop is CASRVTGANEQFF. CDR3 in DNA: TGTGCCAGCAGAGTTACAGGGGCCAATGAGCAGTTCTTC.

This clonotype was detected a few times. The V gene is TRBV7-7, the J gene TRBJ2-1, with 12 bases that match TRBD2. This CDR3 spans 15 amino acids. Losses at the gene ends were 4 bases for V and 8 bases for J; bases not matched to a gene: 6. Germline CDR1 is SSHAT and CDR2 is FNYEAQ (reference sequence). CDR3 coding DNA: TGTGCCAGCAGCTCAACTAGCGGGAGGAGCGATGAGCAGTTCTTC. The encoded protein is CASSSTSGRSDEQFF.

The rearrangement links TRBV6-5 to TRBJ2-7; D is possibly TRBD2 (5 bases). Trimming shortened V by 2 bases and J by 4 bases, and 9 bases separated the two germline ends. The CDR3 length is 13 residues. Germline loops: CDR1 MNHEY, CDR2 SVGAGI. The CDR3 DNA sequence: TGTGCCAGCAGTTACCTACGGGATTACGAGCAGTACTTC. It codes for CASSYLRDYEQYF.

Ten or more counts support this clonotype. The V call is TRBV7-2, the J call TRBJ2-1; TRBD1 is a possible D gene (6 bases). This CDR3 comprises 15 residues. Trimming removed 10 bases at V and 0 bases at J, with 16 bases between. CDR1 SGHTA and CDR2 FQGNSA come from the germline V gene. The CDR3 DNA follows: TGTGCCATCATGGGGGCGACGAACTCCTACAATGAGCAGTTCTTC. Translation gives CAIMGATNSYNEQFF.

As regards this clonotype: The missing conserved phenylalanine or tryptophan at the end of this CDR3 makes a read error likely. The chain employs TRBV28 and TRBJ2-5, with D unclear. The CDR3 runs 10 residues. The V end lost 8 bases, the J end lost 5 bases, and 6 bases lay between the germline ends. Per the germline V gene, CDR1 is MDHEN and CDR2 is SYDVKM. The CDR3 is CASVGETQYY. The CDR3 DNA is TGTGCCAGCGTGGGGGAGACCCAGTACTAC.

This clonotype turned up a few times. The chain is built from TRBV4-1 and TRBJ1-2, with TRBD1 matching 7 bases. Germline loops: CDR1 MGHRA, CDR2 YSYEKL. Trimming took 1 base from V and 0 from J; bases not matched to a gene: 2. The CDR3 has 15 amino acids. CDR3 in amino acids: CASSQVGTANYGYTF. CDR3 in DNA: TGCGCCAGCAGCCAAGTCGGGACAGCTAACTATGGCTACACCTTC.

The gene calls are TRBV7-2 and TRBJ2-6; TRBD2 agrees at 7 bases. This CDR3 has 18 amino acids. V was clipped by 2 bases and J by 2 bases; unmatched bases: 9. Germline CDR1 and CDR2: SGHTA and FQGNSA. In nucleotides, the CDR3 is TGTGCCAGCAGCTTACGGGAGGCGACGTTCCCTGGGGCCAACGTCCTGACTTTC. Residues: CASSLREATFPGANVLTF.